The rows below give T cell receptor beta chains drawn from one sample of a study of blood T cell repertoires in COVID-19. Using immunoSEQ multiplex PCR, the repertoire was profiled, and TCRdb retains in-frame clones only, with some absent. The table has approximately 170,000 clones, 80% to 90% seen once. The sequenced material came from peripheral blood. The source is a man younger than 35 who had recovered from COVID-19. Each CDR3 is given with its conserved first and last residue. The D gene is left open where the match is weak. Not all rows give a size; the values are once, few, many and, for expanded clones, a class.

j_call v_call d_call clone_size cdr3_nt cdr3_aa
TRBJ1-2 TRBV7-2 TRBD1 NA TGTGCCAGCAGTCAGACCGGGACAGGGGGCGGTGGCTACACCTTC CASSQTGTGGGGYTF
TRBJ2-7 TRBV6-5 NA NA TGTGCCAGCAAGGCAGGGGCGAGCTCCTACGAGCAGTACTTC CASKAGASSYEQYF
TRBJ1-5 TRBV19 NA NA TGTGCCAGTAGTATCGCAACAGACAGTTATAGCAATCAGCCCCAGCATTTT CASSIATDSYSNQPQHF
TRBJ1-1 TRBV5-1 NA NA TGCGCCAGCAGCTTGGATGAAAGGAGGACTGAAGCTTTCTTT CASSLDERRTEAFF
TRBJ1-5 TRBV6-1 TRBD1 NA TGTGCCAGCAGTGAAGCACCGGCCGGACAGGGGATCACATTCAGCAATCAGCCCCAGCATTTT CASSEAPAGQGITFSNQPQHF
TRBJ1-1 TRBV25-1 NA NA TGTGCCAGCAGTACAGGGTTGACTGAAGCTTTCTTT CASSTGLTEAFF
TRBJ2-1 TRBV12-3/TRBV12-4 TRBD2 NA TGTGCCAGCAGTAACGGGGGGAGTAAGTTCTTC CASSNGGSKFF
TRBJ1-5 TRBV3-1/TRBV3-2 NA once TGTGCCAGCAGTGGGGTTGGGGGAGGACAGCCCCAGCATTTT CASSGVGGGQPQHF
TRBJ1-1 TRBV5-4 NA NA TGTGCCAGCAGCGCGGCGGGGGGGAACACTGAAGCTTTCTTT CASSAAGGNTEAFF
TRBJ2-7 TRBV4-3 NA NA TGCGCCAGCAGCCGGACTCTGGGGAGCCTAGGGCCCGAGCAGTACTTC CASSRTLGSLGPEQYF
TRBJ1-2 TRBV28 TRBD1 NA TGTGCCAGCAGCCCCGGGACAGGGCTTGGCTACACCTTC CASSPGTGLGYTF
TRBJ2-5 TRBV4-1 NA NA TGCGCCAGCCCCAGGGAGACCCAGTACTTC CASPRETQYF
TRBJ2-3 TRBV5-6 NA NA TGTGCCAGCAGCTTGGTACAGGCCATGGCAGATACGCAGTATTTT CASSLVQAMADTQYF
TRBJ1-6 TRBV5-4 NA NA TGTGCCAGCAGCTTGCAGGGGCAACCCCTCCACTTT CASSLQGQPLHF
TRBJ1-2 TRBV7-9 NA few TGTGCCAGCAGCCGCGCCGAGGCTCGGGGCTACACCTTC CASSRAEARGYTF
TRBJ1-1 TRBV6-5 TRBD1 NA TGTGCCAGCAGCATGGACAGGGCGGGGAACACTGAAGCTTTCTTT CASSMDRAGNTEAFF
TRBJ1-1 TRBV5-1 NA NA TGCGCCAGCAGCTCAACCTCCCGGGGGAACACTGAAGCTTTCTTT CASSSTSRGNTEAFF
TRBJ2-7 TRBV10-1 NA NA TGCGCCAGCAGTGAGTACGCGGGGATGGGTGAGCAGTACTTC CASSEYAGMGEQYF
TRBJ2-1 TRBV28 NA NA TGTGCCAGCAGCCCACACGTCAGAAATGAGCAGTTCTTC CASSPHVRNEQFF
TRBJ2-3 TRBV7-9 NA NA TGTGCCAGCAGCTTGGGCCCCGCGGATACGCAGTATTTT CASSLGPADTQYF
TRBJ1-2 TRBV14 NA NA TGTGCCAGCAGCCAGGCGAGGGCTGGAGGCTACACCTTC CASSQARAGGYTF
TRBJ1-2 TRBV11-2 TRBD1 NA TGTGCCAGCAGCTTAGAACAGGGGGCCGACGGCTACACCTTC CASSLEQGADGYTF
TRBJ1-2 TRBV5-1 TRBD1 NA TGCGCCAGCAGCTTGGTTTCGGGGCAGGGGGCTTATGGCTACACCTTC CASSLVSGQGAYGYTF
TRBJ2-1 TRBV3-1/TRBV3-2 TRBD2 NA TGTGCCAGCAGCCAAGGGACTAGCGGGAGGGCCACCTACAATGAGCAGTTCTTC CASSQGTSGRATYNEQFF
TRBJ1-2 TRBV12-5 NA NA TGTGCTAGTGGTTTGGACGGGGTCTTCTCTGGCTACACCTTC CASGLDGVFSGYTF
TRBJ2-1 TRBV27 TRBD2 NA TGTGCCAGCAGTTTATATCCTAGCGGGAGTCCTGGAGAGCAGTTCTTC CASSLYPSGSPGEQFF
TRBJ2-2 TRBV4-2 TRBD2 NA TGTGCCAGCAGCCAAGCGCGGTCTAGCGGGAGTTGGACCGGGGAGCTGTTTTTT CASSQARSSGSWTGELFF
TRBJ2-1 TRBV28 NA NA TGTGCCAGCAGTGAACAGATCTCCTACAATGAGCAGTTCTTC CASSEQISYNEQFF
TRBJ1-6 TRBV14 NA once TGTGCCAGCAGCCTAGCGGGGGCTGATTGGGCCCTCCACTTT CASSLAGADWALHF
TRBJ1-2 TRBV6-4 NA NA TGTGCCAGCAGGCAACAGGGCAGGCACGGTGGCTACACCTTC CASRQQGRHGGYTF
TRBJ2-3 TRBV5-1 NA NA TGCGCCAGCAGCCGAGGTCATAAAGGGGCCGGTACGAATACGCAGTATTTT CASSRGHKGAGTNTQYF
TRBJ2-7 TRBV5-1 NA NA TGCGCCAGCAGCTTGGGCCAGACAGAAGCGTCGGGCGAGCAGTACTTC CASSLGQTEASGEQYF
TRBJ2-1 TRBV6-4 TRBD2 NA TGTGCCAGCAGTGCTGAGTGGGGACTAGGGAATGAGCAGTTCTTC CASSAEWGLGNEQFF
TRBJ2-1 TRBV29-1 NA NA TGCAGCGCTTTAGACTGGCTGAGCTCCTACAATGAGCAGTTCTTC CSALDWLSSYNEQFF
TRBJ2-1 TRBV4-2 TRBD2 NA TGTGCCAGCAGCCAAGAGCGGCTAGCGGGGTATGGAGAGCAGTTCTTC CASSQERLAGYGEQFF
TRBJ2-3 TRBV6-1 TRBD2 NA TGTGCCAGCAGTGAAGACAAACCGGGACTAGCGGGAGAGGTGGATACGCAGTATTTT CASSEDKPGLAGEVDTQYF
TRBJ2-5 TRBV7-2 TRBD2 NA TGTGCCAGCAGCTTTTCTAGCGGGAGGGAGACCCAGTACTTC CASSFSSGRETQYF
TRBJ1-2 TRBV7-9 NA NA TGTGCCAGCAGCAGTATCAGGGGTGAGAATGGCTACACCTTC CASSSIRGENGYTF
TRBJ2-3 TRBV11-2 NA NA TGTGCCAGCAGCTTAAGGGGTTCTGCAGATACGCAGTATTTT CASSLRGSADTQYF
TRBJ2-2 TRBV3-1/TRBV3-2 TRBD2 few TGTGCCAGCAGCAAGGCGGGACTAGTGGCCGGGGAGCTGTTTTTT CASSKAGLVAGELFF
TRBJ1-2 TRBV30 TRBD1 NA TGTGCCTGGAGTGGCACCAGGACAGGGAGAGTTAGCTATGGCTACACCTTC CAWSGTRTGRVSYGYTF
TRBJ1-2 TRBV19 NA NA TGTGCCAGTAGTATAGTAGCAGGGTGGGACTATGGCTACACCTTC CASSIVAGWDYGYTF